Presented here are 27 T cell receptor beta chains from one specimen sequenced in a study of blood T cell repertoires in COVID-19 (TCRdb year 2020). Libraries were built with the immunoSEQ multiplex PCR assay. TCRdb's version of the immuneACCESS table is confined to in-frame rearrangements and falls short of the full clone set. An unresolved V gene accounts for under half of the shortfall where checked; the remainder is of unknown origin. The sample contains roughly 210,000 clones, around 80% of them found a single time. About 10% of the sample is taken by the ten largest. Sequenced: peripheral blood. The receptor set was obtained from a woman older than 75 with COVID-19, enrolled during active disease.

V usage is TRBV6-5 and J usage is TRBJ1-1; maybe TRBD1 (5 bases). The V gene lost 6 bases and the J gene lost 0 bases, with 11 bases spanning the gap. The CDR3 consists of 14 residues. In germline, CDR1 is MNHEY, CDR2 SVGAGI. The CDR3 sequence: CASRGQGMNTEAFF. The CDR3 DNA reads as TGTGCCAGCAGGGGTCAGGGCATGAACACTGAAGCTTTCTTT.

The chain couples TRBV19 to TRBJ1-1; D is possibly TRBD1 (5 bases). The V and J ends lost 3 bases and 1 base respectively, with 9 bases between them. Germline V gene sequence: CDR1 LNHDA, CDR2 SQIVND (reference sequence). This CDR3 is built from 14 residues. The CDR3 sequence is CASSMQTGNTEAFF. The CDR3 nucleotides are TGTGCCAGTAGTATGCAAACAGGGAACACTGAAGCTTTCTTT.

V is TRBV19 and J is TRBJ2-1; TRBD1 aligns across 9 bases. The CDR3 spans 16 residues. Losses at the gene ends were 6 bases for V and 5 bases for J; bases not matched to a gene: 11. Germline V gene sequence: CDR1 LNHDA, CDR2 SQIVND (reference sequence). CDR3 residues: CASRTWDRASHNEQFF. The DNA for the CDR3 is TGTGCCAGTAGAACCTGGGACAGGGCTTCCCACAATGAGCAGTTCTTC.

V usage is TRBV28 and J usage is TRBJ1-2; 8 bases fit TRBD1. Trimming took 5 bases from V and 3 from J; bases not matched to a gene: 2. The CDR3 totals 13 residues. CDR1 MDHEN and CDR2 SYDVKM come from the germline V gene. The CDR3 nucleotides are TGTGCCAGCAGTCCGGGACAGGACTATGGCTACACCTTC. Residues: CASSPGQDYGYTF.

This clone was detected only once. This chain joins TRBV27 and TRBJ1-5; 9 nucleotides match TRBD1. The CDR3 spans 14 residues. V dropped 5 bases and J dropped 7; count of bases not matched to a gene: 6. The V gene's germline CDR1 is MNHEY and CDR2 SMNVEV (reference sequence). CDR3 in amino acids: CASSRDRVGQPQHF. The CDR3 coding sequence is TGTGCCAGCAGTCGGGACAGGGTGGGCCAGCCCCAGCATTTT.

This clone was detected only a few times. This CDR3 reads CASSPGAGVDYGYTF. The CDR3 region has the DNA TGTGCCAGCAGCCCCGGGGCAGGGGTAGACTATGGCTACACCTTC. The chain joins TRBV4-2 to TRBJ1-2, with a tentative D call TRBD1 (6 bases). The CDR3 is 15 amino acids. With 4 bases removed from V and 3 bases from J, the gap between germline ends came to 15 bases. Germline values: CDR1 LGHNA, CDR2 YNFKEQ.

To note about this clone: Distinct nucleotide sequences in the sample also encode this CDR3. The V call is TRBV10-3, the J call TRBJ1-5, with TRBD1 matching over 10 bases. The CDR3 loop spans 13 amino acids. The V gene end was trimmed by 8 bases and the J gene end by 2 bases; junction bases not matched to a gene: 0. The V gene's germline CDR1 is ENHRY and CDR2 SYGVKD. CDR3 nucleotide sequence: TGTGCCATCGGGACAGGGGGCAATCAGCCCCAGCATTTT. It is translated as CAIGTGGNQPQHF.

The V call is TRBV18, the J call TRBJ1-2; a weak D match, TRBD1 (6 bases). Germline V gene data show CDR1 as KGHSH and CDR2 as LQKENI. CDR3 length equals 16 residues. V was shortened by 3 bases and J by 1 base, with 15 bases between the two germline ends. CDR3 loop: CASSPSSTGLNYGYTF. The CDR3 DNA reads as TGTGCCAGCTCACCTTCGTCTACAGGGCTTAACTATGGCTACACCTTC.

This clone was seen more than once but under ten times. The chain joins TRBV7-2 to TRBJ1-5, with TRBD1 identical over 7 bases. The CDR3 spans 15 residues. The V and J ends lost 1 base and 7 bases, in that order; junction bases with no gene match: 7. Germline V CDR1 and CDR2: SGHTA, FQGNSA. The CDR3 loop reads CASSLGQGGGQPQHF. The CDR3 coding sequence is TGTGCCAGCAGCTTAGGTCAGGGGGGAGGACAGCCCCAGCATTTT.

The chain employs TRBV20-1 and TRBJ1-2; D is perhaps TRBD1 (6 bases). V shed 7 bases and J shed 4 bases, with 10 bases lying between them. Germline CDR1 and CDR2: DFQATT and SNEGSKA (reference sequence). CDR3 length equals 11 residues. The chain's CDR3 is CSGQGPYGYTF. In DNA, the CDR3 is TGCAGTGGTCAGGGGCCCTATGGCTACACCTTC.

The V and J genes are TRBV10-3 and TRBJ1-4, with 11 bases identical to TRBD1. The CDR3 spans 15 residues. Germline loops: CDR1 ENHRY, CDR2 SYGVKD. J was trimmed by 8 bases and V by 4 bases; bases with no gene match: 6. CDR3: CAISGTGGGQEKLFF. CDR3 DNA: TGTGCCATCAGTGGGACAGGGGGCGGACAAGAAAAACTGTTTTTT.

CDR3 sequence reads: CASSGGTVNYGYTF. Written as DNA, the CDR3 is TGTGCCAGCAGCGGAGGGACAGTCAACTATGGCTACACCTTC. The genes are TRBV2 and TRBJ1-2; 7 bases fit TRBD1. In germline, CDR1 is SNHLY, CDR2 FYNNEI. Unmatched junction bases numbered 6, after V lost 6 bases and J lost 2 bases. This CDR3 contains 14 residues.

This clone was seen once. CDR3 bases: TGTGCCAGTAGTCCAACAGGGGTCGGCTACACCTTC. Its protein product is CASSPTGVGYTF. The chain couples TRBV19 to TRBJ1-2; 7 positions match TRBD1. The V gene's germline CDR1 is LNHDA and CDR2 SQIVND (reference sequence). V trimming: 5 bases; J trimming: 8 bases; junction bases outside the gene matches: 5. The CDR3 runs to 12 residues.

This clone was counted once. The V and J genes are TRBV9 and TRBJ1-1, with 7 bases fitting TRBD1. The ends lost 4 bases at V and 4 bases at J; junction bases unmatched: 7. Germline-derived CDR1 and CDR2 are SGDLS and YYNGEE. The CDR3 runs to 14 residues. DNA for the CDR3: TGTGCCAGCAGCTCTAAACAGGGGTCCACTGAAGCTTTCTTT. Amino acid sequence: CASSSKQGSTEAFF. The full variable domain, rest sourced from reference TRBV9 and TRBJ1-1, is DSGVTQTPKHLITATGQRVTLRCSPRSGDLSVYWYQQSLDQGLQFLIQYYNGEERAKGNILERFSAQQFPDLHSELNLSSLELGDSALYFCASSSKQGSTEAFFGQGTRLTVV.

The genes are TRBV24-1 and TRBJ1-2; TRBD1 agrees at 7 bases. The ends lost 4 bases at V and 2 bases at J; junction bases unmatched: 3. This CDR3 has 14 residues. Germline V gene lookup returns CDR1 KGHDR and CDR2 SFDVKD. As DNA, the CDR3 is TGTGCCACCAGTGACCGGGACAGCAACTATGGCTACACCTTC. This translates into CATSDRDSNYGYTF.

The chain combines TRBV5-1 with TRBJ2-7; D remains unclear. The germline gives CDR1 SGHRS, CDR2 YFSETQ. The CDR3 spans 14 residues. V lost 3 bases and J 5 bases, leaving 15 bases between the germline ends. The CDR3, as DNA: TGCGCCAGCAGCTCGGGTGGTTTGATAAACGAGCAGTACTTC. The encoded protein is CASSSGGLINEQYF.

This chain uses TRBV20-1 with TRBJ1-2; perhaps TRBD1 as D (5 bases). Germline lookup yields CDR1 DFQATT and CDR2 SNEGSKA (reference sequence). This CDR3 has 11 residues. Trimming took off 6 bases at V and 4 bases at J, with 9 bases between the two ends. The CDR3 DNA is TGCAGTGCCGGGGGGGGCTATGGCTACACCTTC. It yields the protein CSAGGGYGYTF.

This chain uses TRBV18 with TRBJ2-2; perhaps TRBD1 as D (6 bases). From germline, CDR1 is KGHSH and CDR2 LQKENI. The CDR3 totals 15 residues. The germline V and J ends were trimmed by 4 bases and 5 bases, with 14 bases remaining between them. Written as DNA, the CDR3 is TGTGCCAGCTCACGTCGGACAGTTCGTACCGGGGAGCTGTTTTTT. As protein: CASSRRTVRTGELFF.

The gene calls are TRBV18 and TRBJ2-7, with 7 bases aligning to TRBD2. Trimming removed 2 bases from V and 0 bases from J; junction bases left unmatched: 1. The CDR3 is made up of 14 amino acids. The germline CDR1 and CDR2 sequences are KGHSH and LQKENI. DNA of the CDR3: TGTGCCAGCTCACCAGGGGAGGGCTCCTACGAGCAGTACTTC. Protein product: CASSPGEGSYEQYF.

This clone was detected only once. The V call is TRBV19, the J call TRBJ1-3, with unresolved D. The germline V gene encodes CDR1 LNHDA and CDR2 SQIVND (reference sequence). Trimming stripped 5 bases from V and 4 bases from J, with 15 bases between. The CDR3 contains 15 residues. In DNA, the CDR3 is TGTGCCAGTAGTCTTATCGGAGCGGGAGGAAACACCATATATTTT. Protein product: CASSLIGAGGNTIYF.

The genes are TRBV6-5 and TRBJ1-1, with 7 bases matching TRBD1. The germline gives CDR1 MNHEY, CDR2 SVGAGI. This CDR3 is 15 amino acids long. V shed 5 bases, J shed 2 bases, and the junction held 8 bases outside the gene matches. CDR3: CASSRTGQSNTEAFF. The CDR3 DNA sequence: TGTGCCAGCAGTAGAACGGGACAGAGCAACACTGAAGCTTTCTTT.

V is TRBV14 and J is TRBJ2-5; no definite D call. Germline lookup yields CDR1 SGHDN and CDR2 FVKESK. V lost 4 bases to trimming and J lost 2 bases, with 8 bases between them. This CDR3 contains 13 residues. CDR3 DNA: TGTGCCAGCAGCCGGGTGACTCAAGAGACCCAGTACTTC. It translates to CASSRVTQETQYF.

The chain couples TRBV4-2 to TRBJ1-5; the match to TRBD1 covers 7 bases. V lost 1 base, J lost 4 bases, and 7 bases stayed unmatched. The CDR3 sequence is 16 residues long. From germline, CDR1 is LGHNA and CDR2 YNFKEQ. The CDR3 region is CASSQVAGQSNQPQHF. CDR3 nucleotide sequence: TGTGCCAGCAGCCAAGTGGCGGGACAGTCAAATCAGCCCCAGCATTTT.

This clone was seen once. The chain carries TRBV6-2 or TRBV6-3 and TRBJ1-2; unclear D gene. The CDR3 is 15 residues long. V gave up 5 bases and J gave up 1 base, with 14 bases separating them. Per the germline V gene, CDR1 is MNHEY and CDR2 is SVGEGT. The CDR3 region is CASSSGRGSNYGYTF. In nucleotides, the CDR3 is TGTGCCAGCAGTAGTGGTCGGGGAAGTAACTATGGCTACACCTTC.

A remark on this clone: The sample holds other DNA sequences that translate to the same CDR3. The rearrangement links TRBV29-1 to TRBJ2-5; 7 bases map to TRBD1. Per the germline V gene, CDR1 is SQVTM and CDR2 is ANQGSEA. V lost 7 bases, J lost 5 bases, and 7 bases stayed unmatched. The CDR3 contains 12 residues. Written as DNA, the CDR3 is TGCAGCGCAAGGACAGGACAGGAGACCCAGTACTTC. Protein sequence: CSARTGQETQYF.

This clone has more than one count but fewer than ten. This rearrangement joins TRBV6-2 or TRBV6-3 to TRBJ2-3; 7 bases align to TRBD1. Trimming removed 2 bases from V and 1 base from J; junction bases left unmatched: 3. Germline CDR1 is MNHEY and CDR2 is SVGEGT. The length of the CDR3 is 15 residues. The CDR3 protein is CASSYRTGGTDTQYF. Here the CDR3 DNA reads TGTGCCAGCAGTTACAGGACAGGCGGCACAGATACGCAGTATTTT.

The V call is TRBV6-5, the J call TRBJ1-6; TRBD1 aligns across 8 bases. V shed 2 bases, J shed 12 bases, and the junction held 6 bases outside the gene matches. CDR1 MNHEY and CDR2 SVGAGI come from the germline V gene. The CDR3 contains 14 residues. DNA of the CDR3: TGTGCCAGCAGTTACGGACAGGGAAGAGGACCCCTCCACTTT. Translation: CASSYGQGRGPLHF.